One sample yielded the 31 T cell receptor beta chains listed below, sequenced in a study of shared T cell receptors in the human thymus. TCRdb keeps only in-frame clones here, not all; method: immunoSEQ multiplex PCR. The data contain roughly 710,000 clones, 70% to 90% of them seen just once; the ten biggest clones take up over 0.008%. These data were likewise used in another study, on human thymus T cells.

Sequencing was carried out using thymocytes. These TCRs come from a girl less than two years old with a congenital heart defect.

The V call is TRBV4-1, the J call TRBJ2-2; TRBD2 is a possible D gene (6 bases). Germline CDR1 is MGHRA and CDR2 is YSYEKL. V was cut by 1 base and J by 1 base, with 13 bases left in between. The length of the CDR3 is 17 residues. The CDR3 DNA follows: TGCGCCAGCAGCCAAGTTCATCCGGGACTGAACACCGGGGAGCTGTTTTTT. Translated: CASSQVHPGLNTGELFF.

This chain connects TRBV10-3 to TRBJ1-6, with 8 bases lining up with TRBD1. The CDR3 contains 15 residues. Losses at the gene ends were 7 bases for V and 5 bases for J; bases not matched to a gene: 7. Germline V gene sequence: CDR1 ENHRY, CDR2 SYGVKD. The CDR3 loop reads CAIKKSGQDNSPLHF. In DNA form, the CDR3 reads TGTGCCATCAAAAAATCGGGACAGGATAATTCACCCCTCCACTTT.

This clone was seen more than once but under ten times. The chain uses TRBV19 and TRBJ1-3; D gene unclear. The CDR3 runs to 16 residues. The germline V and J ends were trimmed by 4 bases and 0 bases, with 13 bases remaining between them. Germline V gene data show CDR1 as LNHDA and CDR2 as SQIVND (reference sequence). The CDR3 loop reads CASSTPRSPSGNTIYF. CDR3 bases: TGTGCCAGTAGTACCCCTCGTAGCCCCTCTGGAAACACCATATATTTT.

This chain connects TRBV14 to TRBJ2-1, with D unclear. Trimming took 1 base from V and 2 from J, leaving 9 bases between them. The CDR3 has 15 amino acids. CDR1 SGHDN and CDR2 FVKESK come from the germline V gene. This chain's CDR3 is CASSQGRPAYNEQFF. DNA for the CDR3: TGTGCCAGCAGCCAAGGTCGTCCTGCCTACAATGAGCAGTTCTTC.

For the CDR3, the DNA is TGTGCCAGCAGTTCTCCCGAACCCCCAGGTGTGGGGCCCGAGCAGTACTTC. Amino acids: CASSSPEPPGVGPEQYF. The rearrangement joins TRBV28 to TRBJ2-7; tentatively, D is TRBD1 (5 bases). The CDR3 totals 17 residues. Germline V gives CDR1 MDHEN, CDR2 SYDVKM. V was pared by 4 bases and J by 6 bases, with 25 bases between.

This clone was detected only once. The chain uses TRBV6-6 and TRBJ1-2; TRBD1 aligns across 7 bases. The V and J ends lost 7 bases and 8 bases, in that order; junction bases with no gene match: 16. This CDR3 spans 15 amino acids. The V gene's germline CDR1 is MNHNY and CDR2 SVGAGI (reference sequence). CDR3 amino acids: CASILQGGEVWGYTF. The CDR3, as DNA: TGTGCCAGCATACTGCAGGGGGGAGAGGTCTGGGGCTACACCTTC.

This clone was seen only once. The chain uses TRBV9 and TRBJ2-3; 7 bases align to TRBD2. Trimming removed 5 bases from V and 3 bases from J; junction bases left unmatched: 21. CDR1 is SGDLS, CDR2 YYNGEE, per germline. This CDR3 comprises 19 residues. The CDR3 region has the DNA TGTGCCAGCAGTGTCCTCGGATGGGGGGGGAGCAATGGGACAGATACGCAGTATTTT. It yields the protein CASSVLGWGGSNGTDTQYF. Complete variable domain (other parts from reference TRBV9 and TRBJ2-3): DSGVTQTPKHLITATGQRVTLRCSPRSGDLSVYWYQQSLDQGLQFLIQYYNGEERAKGNILERFSAQQFPDLHSELNLSSLELGDSALYFCASSVLGWGGSNGTDTQYFGPGTRLTVL.

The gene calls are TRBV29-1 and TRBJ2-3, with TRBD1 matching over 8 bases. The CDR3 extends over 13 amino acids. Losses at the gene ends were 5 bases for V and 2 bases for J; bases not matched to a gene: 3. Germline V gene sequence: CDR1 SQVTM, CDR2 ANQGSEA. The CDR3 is CSVKDRATDTQYF. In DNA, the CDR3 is TGCAGCGTTAAGGACAGGGCCACAGATACGCAGTATTTT.

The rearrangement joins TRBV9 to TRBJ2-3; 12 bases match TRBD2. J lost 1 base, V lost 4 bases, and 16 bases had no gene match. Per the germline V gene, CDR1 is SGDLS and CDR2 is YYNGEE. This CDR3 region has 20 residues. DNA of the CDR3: TGTGCCAGCAGCACCACACTAGCGGGGGGCCCTACGCACTGCACAGATACGCAGTATTTT. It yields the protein CASSTTLAGGPTHCTDTQYF.

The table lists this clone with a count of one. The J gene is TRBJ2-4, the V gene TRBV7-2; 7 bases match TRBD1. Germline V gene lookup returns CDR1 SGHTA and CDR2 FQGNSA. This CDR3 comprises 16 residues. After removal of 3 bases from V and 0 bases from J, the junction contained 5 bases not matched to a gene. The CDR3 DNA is TGTGCCAGCAGCTTCACAGGGGTCCTAGCCAAAAACATTCAGTACTTC. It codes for CASSFTGVLAKNIQYF.

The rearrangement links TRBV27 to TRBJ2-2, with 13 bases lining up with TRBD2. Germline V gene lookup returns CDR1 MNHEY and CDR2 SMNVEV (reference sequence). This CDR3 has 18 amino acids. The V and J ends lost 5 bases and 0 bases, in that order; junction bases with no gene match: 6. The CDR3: CASSLGLAGAPNTGELFF. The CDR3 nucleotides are TGTGCCAGCAGTCTCGGACTAGCGGGGGCCCCGAACACCGGGGAGCTGTTTTTT.

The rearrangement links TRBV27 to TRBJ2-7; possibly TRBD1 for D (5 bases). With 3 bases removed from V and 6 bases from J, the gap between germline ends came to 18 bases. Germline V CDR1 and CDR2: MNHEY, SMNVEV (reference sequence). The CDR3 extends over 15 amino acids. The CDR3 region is CASSLRLQVNPEQYF. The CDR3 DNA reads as TGTGCCAGCAGTTTGAGGTTACAGGTTAATCCCGAGCAGTACTTC.

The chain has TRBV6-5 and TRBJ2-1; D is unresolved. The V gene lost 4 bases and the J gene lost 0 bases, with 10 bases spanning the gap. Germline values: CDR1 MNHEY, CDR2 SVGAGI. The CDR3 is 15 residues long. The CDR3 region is CASSSSFSSYNEQFF. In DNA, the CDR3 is TGTGCCAGCAGTTCCTCCTTTAGCTCCTACAATGAGCAGTTCTTC.

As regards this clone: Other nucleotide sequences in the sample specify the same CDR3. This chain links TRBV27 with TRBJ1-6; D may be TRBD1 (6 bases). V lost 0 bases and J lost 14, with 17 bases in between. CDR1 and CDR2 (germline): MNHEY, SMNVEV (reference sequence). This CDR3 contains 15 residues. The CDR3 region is CASSLSSGSKGALHF. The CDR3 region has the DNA TGTGCCAGCAGTTTATCGTCGGGATCGAAGGGGGCCCTCCACTTT.

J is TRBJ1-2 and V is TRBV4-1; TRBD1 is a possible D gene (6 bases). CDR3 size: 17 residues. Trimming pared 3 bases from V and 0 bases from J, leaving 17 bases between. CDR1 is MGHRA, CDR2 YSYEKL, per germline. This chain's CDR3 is CASSHPIDRPTNYGYTF. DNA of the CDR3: TGCGCCAGCAGCCACCCGATAGACAGGCCCACTAACTATGGCTACACCTTC.

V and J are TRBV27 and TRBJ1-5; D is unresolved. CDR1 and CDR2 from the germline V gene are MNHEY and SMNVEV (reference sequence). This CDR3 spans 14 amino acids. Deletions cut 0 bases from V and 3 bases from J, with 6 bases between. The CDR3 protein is CASSLSQSNQPQHF. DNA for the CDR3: TGTGCCAGCAGTTTATCCCAGTCCAATCAGCCCCAGCATTTT.

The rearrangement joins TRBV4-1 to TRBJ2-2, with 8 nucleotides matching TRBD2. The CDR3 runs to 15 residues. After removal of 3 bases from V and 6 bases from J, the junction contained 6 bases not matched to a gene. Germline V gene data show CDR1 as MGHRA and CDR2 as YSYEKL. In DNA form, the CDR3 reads TGCGCCAGCAGCCACCGTAGCGGGGAGCCCGGGGAGCTGTTTTTT. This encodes CASSHRSGEPGELFF.

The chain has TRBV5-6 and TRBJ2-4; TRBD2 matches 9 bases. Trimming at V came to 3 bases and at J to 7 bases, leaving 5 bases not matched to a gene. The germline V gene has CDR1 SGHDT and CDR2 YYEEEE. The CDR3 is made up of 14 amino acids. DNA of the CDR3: TGTGCCAGCAGCTCGGCGGGGGGGCCTAACATTCAGTACTTC. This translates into CASSSAGGPNIQYF.

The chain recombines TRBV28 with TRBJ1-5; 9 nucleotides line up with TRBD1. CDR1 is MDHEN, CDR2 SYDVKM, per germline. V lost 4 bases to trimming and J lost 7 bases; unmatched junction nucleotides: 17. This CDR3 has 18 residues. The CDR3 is CASSCGGRGQGSGQPQHF. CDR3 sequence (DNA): TGTGCCAGCAGTTGTGGGGGCCGGGGACAGGGTTCGGGGCAGCCCCAGCATTTT.

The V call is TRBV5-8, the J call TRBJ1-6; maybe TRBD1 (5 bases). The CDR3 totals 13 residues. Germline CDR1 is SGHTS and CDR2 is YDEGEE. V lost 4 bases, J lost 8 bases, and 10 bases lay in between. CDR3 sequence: CASSPTGDSPLHF. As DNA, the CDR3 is TGTGCCAGCAGCCCGACGGGGGATTCACCCCTCCACTTT.

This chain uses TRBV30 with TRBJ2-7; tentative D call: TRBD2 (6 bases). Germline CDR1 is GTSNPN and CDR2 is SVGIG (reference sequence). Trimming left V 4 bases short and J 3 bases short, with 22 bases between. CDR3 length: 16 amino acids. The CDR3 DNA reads TGTGCCTGGACTGCGTACGCGGGACTCCCCCGCTACGAGCAGTACTTC. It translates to CAWTAYAGLPRYEQYF. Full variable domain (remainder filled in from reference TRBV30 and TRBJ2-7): SQTIHQWPATLVQPVGSPLSLECTVEGTSNPNLYWYRQAAGRGLQLLFYSVGIGQISSEVPQNLSASRPQDRQFILSSKKLLLSDSGFYLCAWTAYAGLPRYEQYFGPGTRLTVT.

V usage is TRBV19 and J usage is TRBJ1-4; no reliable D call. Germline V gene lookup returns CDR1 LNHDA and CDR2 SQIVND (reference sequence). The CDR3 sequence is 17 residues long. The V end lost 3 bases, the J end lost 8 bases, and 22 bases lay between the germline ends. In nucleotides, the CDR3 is TGTGCCAGTAGTATGGATAACGGTGAGGCTCCAACGGAAAAACTGTTTTTT. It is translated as CASSMDNGEAPTEKLFF.

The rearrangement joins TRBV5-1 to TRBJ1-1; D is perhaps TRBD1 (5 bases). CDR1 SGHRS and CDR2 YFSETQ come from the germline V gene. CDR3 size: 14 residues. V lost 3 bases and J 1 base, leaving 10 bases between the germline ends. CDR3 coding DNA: TGCGCCAGCAGCTCCACAGGAAGGAACACTGAAGCTTTCTTT. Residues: CASSSTGRNTEAFF.

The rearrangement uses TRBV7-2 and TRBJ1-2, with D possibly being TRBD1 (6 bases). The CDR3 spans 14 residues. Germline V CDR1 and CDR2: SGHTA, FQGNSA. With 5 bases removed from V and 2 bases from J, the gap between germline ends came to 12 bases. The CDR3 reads CASSVGQFNYGYTF. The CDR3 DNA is TGTGCCAGCAGCGTAGGACAGTTCAACTATGGCTACACCTTC.

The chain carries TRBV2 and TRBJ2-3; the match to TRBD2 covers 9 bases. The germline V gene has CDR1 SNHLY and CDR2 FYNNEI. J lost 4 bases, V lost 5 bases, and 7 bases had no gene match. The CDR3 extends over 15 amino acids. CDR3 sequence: CASSPHRTSADTQYF. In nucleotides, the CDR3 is TGTGCCAGCAGTCCTCACCGGACTAGCGCAGATACGCAGTATTTT.

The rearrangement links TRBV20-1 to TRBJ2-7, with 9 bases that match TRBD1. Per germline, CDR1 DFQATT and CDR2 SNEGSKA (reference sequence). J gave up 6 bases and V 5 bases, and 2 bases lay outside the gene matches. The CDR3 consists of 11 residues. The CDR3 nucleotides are TGCAGTGCTGGACAGGGGTTCGAGCAGTACTTC. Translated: CSAGQGFEQYF.

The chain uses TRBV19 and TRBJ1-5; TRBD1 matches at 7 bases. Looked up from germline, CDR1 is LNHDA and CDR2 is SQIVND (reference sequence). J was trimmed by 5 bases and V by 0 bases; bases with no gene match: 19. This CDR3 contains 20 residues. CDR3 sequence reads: CASSIDPLSSTGHGHQPQHF. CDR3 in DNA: TGTGCCAGTAGTATAGATCCCTTGAGCTCGACAGGGCATGGGCATCAGCCCCAGCATTTT.

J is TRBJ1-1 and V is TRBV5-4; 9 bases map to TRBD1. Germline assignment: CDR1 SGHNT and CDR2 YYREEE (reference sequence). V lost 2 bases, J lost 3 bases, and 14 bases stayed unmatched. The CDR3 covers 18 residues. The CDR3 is CASSFLETQGAGDTEAFF. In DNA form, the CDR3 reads TGTGCCAGCAGCTTTTTAGAGACACAGGGGGCCGGGGACACTGAAGCTTTCTTT. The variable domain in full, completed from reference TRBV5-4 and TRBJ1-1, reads ETGVTQSPTHLIKTRGQQVTLRCSSQSGHNTVSWYQQALGQGPQFIFQYYREEENGRGNFPPRFSGLQFPNYSSELNVNALELDDSALYLCASSFLETQGAGDTEAFFGQGTRLTVV.

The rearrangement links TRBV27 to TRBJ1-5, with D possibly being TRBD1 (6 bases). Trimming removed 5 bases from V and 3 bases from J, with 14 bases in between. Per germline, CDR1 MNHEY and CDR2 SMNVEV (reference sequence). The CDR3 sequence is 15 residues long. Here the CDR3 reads CASSPPDRSNQPQHF. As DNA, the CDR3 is TGTGCCAGCAGTCCGCCAGACAGGTCCAATCAGCCCCAGCATTTT.

The CDR3 loop is CASSLTPRTGEVSYTF. Here the CDR3 DNA reads TGTGCCAGCAGCCTAACCCCGAGGACAGGGGAAGTAAGCTACACCTTC. The rearrangement links TRBV7-8 to TRBJ1-2; 9 bases align to TRBD1. The CDR3 has 16 amino acids. Losses at the gene ends were 5 bases for V and 9 bases for J; bases not matched to a gene: 16. CDR1 and CDR2 from the germline V gene are SGHVS and FQNEAQ.

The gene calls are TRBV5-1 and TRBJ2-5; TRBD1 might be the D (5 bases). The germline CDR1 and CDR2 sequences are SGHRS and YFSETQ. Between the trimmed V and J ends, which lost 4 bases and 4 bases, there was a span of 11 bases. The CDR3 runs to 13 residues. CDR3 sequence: CASSAGILETQYF. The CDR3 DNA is TGCGCCAGCAGCGCAGGGATTTTAGAGACCCAGTACTTC.